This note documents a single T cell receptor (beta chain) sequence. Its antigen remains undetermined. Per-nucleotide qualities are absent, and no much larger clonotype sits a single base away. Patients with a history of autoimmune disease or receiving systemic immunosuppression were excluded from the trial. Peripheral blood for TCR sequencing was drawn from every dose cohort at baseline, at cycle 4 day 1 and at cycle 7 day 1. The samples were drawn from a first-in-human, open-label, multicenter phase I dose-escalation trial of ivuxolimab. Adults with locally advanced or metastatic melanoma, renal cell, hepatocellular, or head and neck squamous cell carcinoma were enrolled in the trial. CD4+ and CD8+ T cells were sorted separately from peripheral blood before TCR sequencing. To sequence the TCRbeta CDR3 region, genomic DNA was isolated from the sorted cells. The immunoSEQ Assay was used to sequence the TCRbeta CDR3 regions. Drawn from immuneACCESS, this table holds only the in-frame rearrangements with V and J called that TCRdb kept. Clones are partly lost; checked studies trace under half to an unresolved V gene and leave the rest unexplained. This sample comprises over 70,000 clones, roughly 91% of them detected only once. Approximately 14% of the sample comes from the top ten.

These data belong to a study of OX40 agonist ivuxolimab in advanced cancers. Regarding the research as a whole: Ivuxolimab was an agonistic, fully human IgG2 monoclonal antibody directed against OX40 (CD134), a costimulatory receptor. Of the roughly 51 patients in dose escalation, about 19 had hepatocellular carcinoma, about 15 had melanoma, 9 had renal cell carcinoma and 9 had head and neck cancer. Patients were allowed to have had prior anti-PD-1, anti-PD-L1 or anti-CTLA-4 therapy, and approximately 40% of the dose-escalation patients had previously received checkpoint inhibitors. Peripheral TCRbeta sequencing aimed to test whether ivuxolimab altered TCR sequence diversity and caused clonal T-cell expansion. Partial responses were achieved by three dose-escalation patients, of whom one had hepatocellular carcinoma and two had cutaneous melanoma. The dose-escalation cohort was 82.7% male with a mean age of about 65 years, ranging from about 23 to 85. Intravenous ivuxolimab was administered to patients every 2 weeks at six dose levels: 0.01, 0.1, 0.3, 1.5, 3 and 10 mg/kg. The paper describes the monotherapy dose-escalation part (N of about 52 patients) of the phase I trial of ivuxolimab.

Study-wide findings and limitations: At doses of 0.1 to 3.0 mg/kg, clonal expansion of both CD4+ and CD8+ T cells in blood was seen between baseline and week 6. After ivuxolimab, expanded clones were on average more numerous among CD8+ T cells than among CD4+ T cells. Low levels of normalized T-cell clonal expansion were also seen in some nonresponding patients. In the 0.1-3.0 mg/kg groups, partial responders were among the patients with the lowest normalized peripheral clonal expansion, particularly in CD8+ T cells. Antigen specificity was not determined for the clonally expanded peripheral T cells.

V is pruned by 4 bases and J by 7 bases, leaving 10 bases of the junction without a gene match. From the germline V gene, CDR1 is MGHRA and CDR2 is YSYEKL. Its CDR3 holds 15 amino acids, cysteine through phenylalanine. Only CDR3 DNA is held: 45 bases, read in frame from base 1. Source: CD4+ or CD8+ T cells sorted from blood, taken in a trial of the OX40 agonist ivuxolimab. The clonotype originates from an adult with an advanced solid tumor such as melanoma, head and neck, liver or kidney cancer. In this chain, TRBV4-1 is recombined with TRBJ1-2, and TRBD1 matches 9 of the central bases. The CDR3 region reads CASSPETMDRGGYTF. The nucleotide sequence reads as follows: TGCGCCAGCAGCCCCGAGACCATGGACAGGGGTGGCTACACCTTC.